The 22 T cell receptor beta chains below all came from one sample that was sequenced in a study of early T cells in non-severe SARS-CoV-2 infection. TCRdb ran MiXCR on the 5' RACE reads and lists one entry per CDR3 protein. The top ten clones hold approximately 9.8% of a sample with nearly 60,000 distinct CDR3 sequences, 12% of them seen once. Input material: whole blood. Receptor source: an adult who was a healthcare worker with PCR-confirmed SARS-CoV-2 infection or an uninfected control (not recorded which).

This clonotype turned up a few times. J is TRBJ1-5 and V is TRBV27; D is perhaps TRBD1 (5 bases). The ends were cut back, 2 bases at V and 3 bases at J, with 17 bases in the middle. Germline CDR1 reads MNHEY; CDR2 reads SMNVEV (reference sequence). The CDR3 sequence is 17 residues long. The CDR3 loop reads CASSLGGRGNINQPQHF. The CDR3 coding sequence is TGTGCCAGCAGTTTAGGGGGGAGGGGAAATATCAATCAGCCCCAGCATTTT.

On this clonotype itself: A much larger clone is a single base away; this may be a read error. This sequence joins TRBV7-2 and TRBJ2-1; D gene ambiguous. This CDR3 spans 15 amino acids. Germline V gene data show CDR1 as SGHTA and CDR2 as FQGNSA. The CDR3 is CAGSLTPGSYNEQFF. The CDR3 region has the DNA TGTGCCGGCAGCCTTACCCCTGGGTCCTACAATGAGCAGTTCTTC.

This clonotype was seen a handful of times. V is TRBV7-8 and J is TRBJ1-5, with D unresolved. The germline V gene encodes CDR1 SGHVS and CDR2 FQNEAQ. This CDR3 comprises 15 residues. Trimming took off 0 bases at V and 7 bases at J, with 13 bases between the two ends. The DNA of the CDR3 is TGTGCCAGCAGCTTAGCGGTGGGTATGGGACAGCCCCAGCATTTT. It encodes CASSLAVGMGQPQHF.

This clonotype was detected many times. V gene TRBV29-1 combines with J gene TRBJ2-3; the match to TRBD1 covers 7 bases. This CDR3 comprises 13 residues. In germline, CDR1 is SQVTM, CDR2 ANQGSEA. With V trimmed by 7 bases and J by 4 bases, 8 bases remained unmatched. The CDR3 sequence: CSARTGVADTQYF. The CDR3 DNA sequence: TGCAGCGCTAGGACAGGAGTCGCAGATACGCAGTATTTT.

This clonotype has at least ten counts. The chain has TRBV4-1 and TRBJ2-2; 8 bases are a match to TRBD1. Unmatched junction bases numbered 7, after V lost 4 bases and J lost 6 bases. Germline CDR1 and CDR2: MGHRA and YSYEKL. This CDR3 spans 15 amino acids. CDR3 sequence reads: CASSPQGAKAGELFF. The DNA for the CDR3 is TGCGCCAGCAGCCCTCAGGGGGCTAAGGCCGGGGAGCTGTTTTTT.

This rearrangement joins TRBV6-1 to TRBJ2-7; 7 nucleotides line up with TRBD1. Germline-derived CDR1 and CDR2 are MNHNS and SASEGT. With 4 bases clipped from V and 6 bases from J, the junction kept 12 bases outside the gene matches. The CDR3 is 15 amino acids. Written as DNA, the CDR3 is TGTGCCAGCAGTGCCGGGACAGATACCTTCGGCGAGCAGTACTTC. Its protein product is CASSAGTDTFGEQYF.

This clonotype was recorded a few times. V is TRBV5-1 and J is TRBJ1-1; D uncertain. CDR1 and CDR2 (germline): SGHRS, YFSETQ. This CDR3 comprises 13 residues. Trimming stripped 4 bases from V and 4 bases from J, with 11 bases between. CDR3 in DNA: TGCGCCAGCAGCCGTGGGCTTTTCACTGAAGCTTTCTTT. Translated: CASSRGLFTEAFF. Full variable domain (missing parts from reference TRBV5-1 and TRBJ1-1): KAGVTQTPRYLIKTRGQQVTLSCSPISGHRSVSWYQQTPGQGLQFLFEYFSETQRNKGNFPGRFSGRQFSNSRSEMNVSTLELGDSALYLCASSRGLFTEAFFGQGTRLTVV.

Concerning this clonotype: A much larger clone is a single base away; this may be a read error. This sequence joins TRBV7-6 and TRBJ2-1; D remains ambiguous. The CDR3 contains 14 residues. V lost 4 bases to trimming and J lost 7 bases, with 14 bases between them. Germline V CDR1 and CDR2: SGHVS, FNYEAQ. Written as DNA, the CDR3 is TGTGCCAGCAGCTACCTGGAGAATGTTAATGAGCAGTTCTTC. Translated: CASSYLENVNEQFF.

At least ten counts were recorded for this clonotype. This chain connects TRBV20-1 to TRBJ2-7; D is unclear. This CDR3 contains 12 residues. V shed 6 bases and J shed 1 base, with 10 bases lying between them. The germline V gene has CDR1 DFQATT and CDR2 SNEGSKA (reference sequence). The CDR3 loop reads CSALTTSYEQYF. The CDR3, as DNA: TGCAGTGCGCTGACAACTTCCTACGAGCAGTACTTC.

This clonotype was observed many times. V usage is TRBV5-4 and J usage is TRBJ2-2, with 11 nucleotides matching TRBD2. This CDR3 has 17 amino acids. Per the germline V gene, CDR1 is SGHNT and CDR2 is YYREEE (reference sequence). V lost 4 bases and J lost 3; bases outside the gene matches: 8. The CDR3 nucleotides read TGTGCCAGCAGCGGGCGGCTAGCGGGGGGACACACCGGGGAGCTGTTTTTT. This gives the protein CASSGRLAGGHTGELFF. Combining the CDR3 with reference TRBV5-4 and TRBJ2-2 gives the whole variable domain ETGVTQSPTHLIKTRGQQVTLRCSSQSGHNTVSWYQQALGQGPQFIFQYYREEENGRGNFPPRFSGLQFPNYSSELNVNALELDDSALYLCASSGRLAGGHTGELFFGEGSRLTVL.

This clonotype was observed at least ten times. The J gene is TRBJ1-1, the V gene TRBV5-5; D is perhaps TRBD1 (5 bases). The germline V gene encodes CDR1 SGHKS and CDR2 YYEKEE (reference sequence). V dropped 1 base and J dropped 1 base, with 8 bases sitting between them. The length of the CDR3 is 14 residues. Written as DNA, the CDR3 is TGTGCCAGCAGCTTGCAGGGATGGAACACTGAAGCTTTCTTT. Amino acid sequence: CASSLQGWNTEAFF.

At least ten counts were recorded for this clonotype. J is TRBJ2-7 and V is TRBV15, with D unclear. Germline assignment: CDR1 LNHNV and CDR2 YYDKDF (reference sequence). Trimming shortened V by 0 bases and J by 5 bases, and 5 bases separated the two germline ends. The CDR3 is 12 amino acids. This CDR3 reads CATSRDSHEQYF. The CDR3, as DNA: TGTGCCACCAGCAGAGATTCCCACGAGCAGTACTTC.

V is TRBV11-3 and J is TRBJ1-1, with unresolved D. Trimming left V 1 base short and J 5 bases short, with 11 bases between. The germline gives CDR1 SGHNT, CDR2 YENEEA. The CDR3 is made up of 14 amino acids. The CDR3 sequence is CASSLARSHTEAFF. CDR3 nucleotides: TGTGCCAGCAGCTTAGCCCGGAGTCATACTGAAGCTTTCTTT.

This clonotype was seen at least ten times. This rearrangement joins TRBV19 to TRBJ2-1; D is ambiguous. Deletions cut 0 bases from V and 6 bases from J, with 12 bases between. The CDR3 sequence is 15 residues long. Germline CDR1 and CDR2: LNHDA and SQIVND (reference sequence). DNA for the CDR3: TGTGCCAGTAGTATAGACAGGAGCCCTCTCAATGAGCAGTTCTTC. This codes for CASSIDRSPLNEQFF.

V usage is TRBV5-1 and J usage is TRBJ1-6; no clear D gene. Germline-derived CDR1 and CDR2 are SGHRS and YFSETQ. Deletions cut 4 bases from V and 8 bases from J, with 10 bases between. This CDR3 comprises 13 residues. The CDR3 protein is CASSRIRDSPLHF. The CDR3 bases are TGCGCCAGCAGCCGAATTCGGGATTCACCCCTCCACTTT.

The CDR3 DNA reads as TGTGCCAGCAGCCAAGTAACGTCCGGGGAGCTGTTTTTT. Its protein is CASSQVTSGELFF. The chain has TRBV3-1 and TRBJ2-2; D unresolved. CDR1 is LGHDT, CDR2 YNNKEL, per germline (reference sequence). This CDR3 spans 13 amino acids. The V end lost 1 base, the J end lost 6 bases, and 6 bases lay between the germline ends.

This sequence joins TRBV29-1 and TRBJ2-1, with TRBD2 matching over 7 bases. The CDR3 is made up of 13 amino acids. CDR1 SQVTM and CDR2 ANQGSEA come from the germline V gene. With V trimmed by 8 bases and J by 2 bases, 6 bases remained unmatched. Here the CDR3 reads CSPLGGTYNEQFF. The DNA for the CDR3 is TGCAGCCCCCTGGGAGGGACCTACAATGAGCAGTTCTTC.

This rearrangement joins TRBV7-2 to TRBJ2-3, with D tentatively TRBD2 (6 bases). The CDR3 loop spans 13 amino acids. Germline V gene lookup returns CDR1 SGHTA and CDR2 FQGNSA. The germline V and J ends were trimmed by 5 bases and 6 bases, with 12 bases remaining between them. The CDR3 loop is CASSAGRMDTQYF. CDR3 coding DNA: TGTGCCAGCAGCGCGGGGAGGATGGATACGCAGTATTTT. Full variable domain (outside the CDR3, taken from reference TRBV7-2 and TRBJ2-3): GAGVSQSPSNKVTEKGKDVELRCDPISGHTALYWYRQSLGQGLEFLIYFQGNSAPDKSGLPSDRFSAERTGGSVSTLTIQRTQQEDSAVYLCASSAGRMDTQYFGPGTRLTVL.

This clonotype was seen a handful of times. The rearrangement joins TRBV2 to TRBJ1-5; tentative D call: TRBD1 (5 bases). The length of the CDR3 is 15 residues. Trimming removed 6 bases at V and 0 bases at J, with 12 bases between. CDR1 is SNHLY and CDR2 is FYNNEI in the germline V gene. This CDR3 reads CASRTDSLSNQPQHF. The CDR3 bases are TGTGCCAGCAGGACTGACAGTCTTAGCAATCAGCCCCAGCATTTT.

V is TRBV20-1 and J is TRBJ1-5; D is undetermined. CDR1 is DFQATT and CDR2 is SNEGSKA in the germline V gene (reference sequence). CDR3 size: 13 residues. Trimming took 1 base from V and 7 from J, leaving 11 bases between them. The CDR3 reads CSARVAVEQPQHF. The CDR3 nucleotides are TGCAGTGCTAGAGTGGCAGTCGAACAGCCCCAGCATTTT.

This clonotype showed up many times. CDR3 sequence reads: CASSSTGGYGYTF. As DNA, the CDR3 is TGTGCCAGCAGCTCGACAGGGGGCTATGGCTACACCTTC. The genes are TRBV5-5 and TRBJ1-2; 9 bases fit TRBD1. CDR1 SGHKS and CDR2 YYEKEE come from the germline V gene (reference sequence). The CDR3 runs 13 residues. V gave up 3 bases and J gave up 4 bases; unmatched junction bases: 1.

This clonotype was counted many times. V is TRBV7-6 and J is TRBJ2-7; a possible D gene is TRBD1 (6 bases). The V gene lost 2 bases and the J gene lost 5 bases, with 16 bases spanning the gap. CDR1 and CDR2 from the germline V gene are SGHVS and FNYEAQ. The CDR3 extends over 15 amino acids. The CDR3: CASSLRYREFNEQYF. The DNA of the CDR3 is TGTGCCAGCAGCTTAAGGTACAGGGAATTTAACGAGCAGTACTTC.